Below, 13 T cell receptor beta chains from the same sample are listed, as sequenced in a study of blood T cell repertoires in COVID-19. Here immunoSEQ multiplex PCR was the method, and the copy in TCRdb shows in-frame clones only, minus some. This table has 150,000 or so clones, over 70% appearing once. The specimen was PBMCs or T cells enriched from blood (not recorded which). Every receptor here comes from a man aged 45-65 years who had recovered from COVID-19.

This chain's CDR3 is CASSLGGLAGGFYEQYF. CDR3 nucleotide sequence: TGCGCCAGCAGCTTGGGGGGACTAGCGGGAGGCTTCTACGAGCAGTACTTC. The J gene is TRBJ2-7, the V gene TRBV5-1; 15 bases are shared with TRBD2. With 0 bases clipped from V and 3 bases from J, the junction kept 4 bases outside the gene matches. The CDR3 spans 17 residues. Germline CDR1 and CDR2: SGHRS and YFSETQ.

The chain combines TRBV20-1 with TRBJ2-1; possible D gene TRBD1, 5 bases. The CDR3 sequence is 14 residues long. Trimming took 3 bases from V and 5 from J, leaving 14 bases between them. Germline values: CDR1 DFQATT, CDR2 SNEGSKA (reference sequence). The CDR3 bases are TGCAGTGCTAGTGGGTTCCCAGGGAACAATGAGCAGTTCTTC. Translated, it gives CSASGFPGNNEQFF.

This sequence joins TRBV28 and TRBJ2-7, with 7 bases that match TRBD1. Per germline, CDR1 MDHEN and CDR2 SYDVKM. V lost 7 bases to trimming and J lost 4 bases; unmatched junction nucleotides: 7. CDR3 length: 13 amino acids. CDR3 in amino acids: CASTSSGQYEQYF. The DNA for the CDR3 is TGTGCCAGCACCTCTTCGGGACAGTACGAGCAGTACTTC.

The V gene is TRBV6-5, the J gene TRBJ1-4; D is undetermined. Trimming cost V 5 bases and J 6 bases, with 4 bases left between them. The CDR3 covers 11 residues. CDR1 and CDR2 from the germline V gene are MNHEY and SVGAGI. CDR3 bases: TGTGCCAGCAGTAGCGATGAAAAACTGTTTTTT. Its translation is CASSSDEKLFF.

This chain joins TRBV19 and TRBJ1-1; TRBD1 matches at 8 bases. This CDR3 is 12 amino acids long. V was pared by 6 bases and J by 4 bases, with 1 base of the junction left unmatched. Germline V gene data show CDR1 as LNHDA and CDR2 as SQIVND (reference sequence). The CDR3 coding sequence is TGTGCCAGTAGGACAGGGGTCACTGAAGCTTTCTTT. Its protein product is CASRTGVTEAFF.

The genes are TRBV28 and TRBJ2-3; 10 nucleotides match TRBD1. The V and J ends lost 5 bases and 4 bases, in that order; junction bases with no gene match: 6. Germline CDR1 is MDHEN and CDR2 is SYDVKM. The CDR3 is made up of 15 amino acids. The CDR3, as DNA: TGTGCCAGCAGTACTCAGACAGGGGGCCCAGATACGCAGTATTTT. It codes for CASSTQTGGPDTQYF.

Worth noting for this clone: The sample carries other DNA sequences with the same CDR3. The chain couples TRBV6-5 to TRBJ2-3, with a tentative D call TRBD1 (6 bases). The V gene lost 10 bases and the J gene lost 3 bases, with 11 bases spanning the gap. CDR1 is MNHEY, CDR2 SVGAGI, per germline. The CDR3 extends over 12 amino acids. In DNA form, the CDR3 reads TGTGCCACAGGGCAGGGGACAGATACGCAGTATTTT. Protein sequence: CATGQGTDTQYF.

This clone was observed a single time. The chain uses TRBV14 and TRBJ2-7; the match to TRBD2 covers 10 bases. The CDR3 spans 14 residues. Germline V gene sequence: CDR1 SGHDN, CDR2 FVKESK. V was clipped by 4 bases and J by 5 bases; unmatched bases: 5. CDR3 protein: CASSPLGTSDEQYF. For the CDR3, the DNA is TGTGCCAGCAGCCCCCTAGGGACTAGCGACGAGCAGTACTTC.

The chain employs TRBV4-1 and TRBJ2-6; 7 nucleotides line up with TRBD2. The CDR3 is 18 amino acids. CDR1 is MGHRA and CDR2 is YSYEKL in the germline V gene. The V segment lost 5 bases and the J segment 0 bases; nucleotides outside the gene matches: 10. Here the CDR3 reads CASSKVGGSSSGANVLTF. The CDR3 nucleotides read TGCGCCAGCAGCAAGGTCGGGGGGAGTAGCTCTGGGGCCAACGTCCTGACTTTC.

The CDR3 is CASRASGGGTGELFF. CDR3 DNA: TGTGCCAGCAGAGCTAGCGGGGGTGGCACCGGGGAGCTGTTTTTT. V gene TRBV28 combines with J gene TRBJ2-2; 10 bases fit TRBD2. CDR1 and CDR2 from the germline V gene are MDHEN and SYDVKM. The CDR3 consists of 15 residues. J lost 4 bases, V lost 6 bases, and 5 bases had no gene match.

V is TRBV4-2 and J is TRBJ1-2, with D tentatively TRBD1 (6 bases). The CDR3 length is 14 residues. Looked up from germline, CDR1 is LGHNA and CDR2 is YNFKEQ. The V end was cut by 2 bases, the J end by 5 bases, with 12 bases between. The CDR3 region is CASSQLDSGYGYTF. The CDR3 DNA reads as TGTGCCAGCAGCCAATTGGACAGCGGATATGGCTACACCTTC.

The gene calls are TRBV24-1 and TRBJ1-2; tentatively, D is TRBD1 (6 bases). In germline, CDR1 is KGHDR, CDR2 SFDVKD. The CDR3 loop spans 14 amino acids. V shed 4 bases and J shed 5 bases, with 13 bases lying between them. The CDR3 DNA is TGTGCCACCAGTGACCCAGGGGAACTATATGGCTACACCTTC. Protein sequence: CATSDPGELYGYTF.

V is TRBV11-1 and J is TRBJ2-1; the match to TRBD2 covers 8 bases. Germline CDR1 SGHAT, CDR2 FQDESV (reference sequence). V trimming: 5 bases; J trimming: 12 bases; junction bases outside the gene matches: 18. This CDR3 is 16 amino acids long. The CDR3 loop reads CASSHGGSGGGLGQFF. The CDR3 nucleotides are TGTGCCAGCAGCCACGGCGGGAGCGGGGGAGGCCTAGGGCAGTTCTTC. Using reference TRBV11-1 and TRBJ2-1 for the parts outside the CDR3, the full variable domain is EAEVAQSPRYKITEKSQAVAFWCDPISGHATLYWYRQILGQGPELLVQFQDESVVDDSQLPKDRFSAERLKGVDSTLKIQPAELGDSAMYLCASSHGGSGGGLGQFFGPGTRLTVL.